Here is one T cell receptor (beta chain) with its context. Antigen unknown. The sample belongs to a study of OX40 agonist ivuxolimab in advanced cancers. Some clones are missing from TCRdb's copy, which holds only in-frame ones; the method was immunoSEQ multiplex PCR. The table lists tens of thousands of clones, 80% to 95% of them singletons, with around 15% in the top ten. Study-wide points: Clonal expansion in partial responders at 0.1-3.0 mg/kg ranked among the lowest.

The V gene's germline CDR1 is MDHEN and CDR2 SYDVKM. The CDR3 is 16 residues long. The V end lost 3 bases, the J end lost 0 bases, and 13 bases lay between the germline ends. The chain recombines TRBV28 with TRBJ2-3; D uncertain. The clonotype originates from an adult with an advanced solid tumor such as melanoma, head and neck, liver or kidney cancer. The sequences come from CD4+ or CD8+ T cells sorted from blood, collected in a trial of the OX40 agonist ivuxolimab. The CDR3 nucleotides are TGTGCCAGCAGTTTCAGAATCTCAGTAAGCACAGATACGCAGTATTTT. This gives the protein CASSFRISVSTDTQYF. Based on the CDR3 plus reference TRBV28 and TRBJ2-3, the full variable domain is DVKVTQSSRYLVKRTGEKVFLECVQDMDHENMFWYRQDPGLGLRLIYFSYDVKMKEKGDIPEGYSVSREKKERFSLILESASTNQTSMYLCASSFRISVSTDTQYFGPGTRLTVL.